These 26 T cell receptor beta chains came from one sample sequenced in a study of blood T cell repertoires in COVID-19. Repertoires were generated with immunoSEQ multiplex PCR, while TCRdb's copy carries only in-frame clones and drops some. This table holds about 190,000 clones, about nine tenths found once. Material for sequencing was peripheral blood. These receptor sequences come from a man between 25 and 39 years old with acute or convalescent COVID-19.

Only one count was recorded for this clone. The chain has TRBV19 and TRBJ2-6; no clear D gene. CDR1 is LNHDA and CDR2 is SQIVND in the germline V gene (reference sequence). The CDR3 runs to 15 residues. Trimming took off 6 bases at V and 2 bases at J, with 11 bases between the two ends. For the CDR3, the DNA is TGTGCCAGTAGCGTCCCTTACACTGGGGCCAACGTCCTGACTTTC. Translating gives CASSVPYTGANVLTF.

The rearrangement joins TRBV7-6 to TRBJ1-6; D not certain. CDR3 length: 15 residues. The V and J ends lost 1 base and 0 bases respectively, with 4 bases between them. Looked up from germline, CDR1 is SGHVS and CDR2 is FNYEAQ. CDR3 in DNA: TGTGCCAGCAGCTTAGGGAGCTCCTATAATTCACCCCTCCACTTT. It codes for CASSLGSSYNSPLHF. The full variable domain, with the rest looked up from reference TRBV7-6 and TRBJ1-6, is GAGVSQSPRYKVTKRGQDVALRCDPISGHVSLYWYRQALGQGPEFLTYFNYEAQQDKSGLPNDRFSAERPEGSISTLTIQRTEQRDSAMYRCASSLGSSYNSPLHFGNGTRLTVT.

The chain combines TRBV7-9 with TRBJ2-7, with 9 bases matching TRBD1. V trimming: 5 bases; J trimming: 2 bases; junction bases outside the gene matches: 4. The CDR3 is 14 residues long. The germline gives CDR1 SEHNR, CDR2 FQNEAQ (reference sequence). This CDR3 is CASSPTGGAYEQYF. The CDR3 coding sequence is TGTGCCAGCAGCCCGACAGGGGGTGCCTACGAGCAGTACTTC. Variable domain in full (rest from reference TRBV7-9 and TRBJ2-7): DTGVSQNPRHKITKRGQNVTFRCDPISEHNRLYWYRQTLGQGPEFLTYFQNEAQLEKSRLLSDRFSAERPKGSFSTLEIQRTEQGDSAMYLCASSPTGGAYEQYFGPGTRLTVT.

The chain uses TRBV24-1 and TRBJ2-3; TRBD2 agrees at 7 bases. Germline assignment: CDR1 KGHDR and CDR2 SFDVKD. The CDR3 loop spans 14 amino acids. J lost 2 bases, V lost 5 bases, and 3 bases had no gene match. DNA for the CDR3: TGTGCCACCAGTGGTCTAGCGGACACAGATACGCAGTATTTT. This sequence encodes CATSGLADTDTQYF.

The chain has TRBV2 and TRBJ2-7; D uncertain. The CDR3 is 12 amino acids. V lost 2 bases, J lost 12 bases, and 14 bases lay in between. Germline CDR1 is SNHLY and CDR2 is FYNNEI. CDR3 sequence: CASSERRRSMYF. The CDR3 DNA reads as TGTGCCAGCAGTGAAAGACGGCGGAGTATGTACTTC.

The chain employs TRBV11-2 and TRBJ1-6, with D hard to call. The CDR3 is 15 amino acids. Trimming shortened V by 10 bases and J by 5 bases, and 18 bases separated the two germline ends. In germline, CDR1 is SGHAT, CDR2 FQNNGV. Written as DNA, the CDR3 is TGTGCCATCCCGATAGAGGGAGGACATAATTCACCCCTCCACTTT. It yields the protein CAIPIEGGHNSPLHF.

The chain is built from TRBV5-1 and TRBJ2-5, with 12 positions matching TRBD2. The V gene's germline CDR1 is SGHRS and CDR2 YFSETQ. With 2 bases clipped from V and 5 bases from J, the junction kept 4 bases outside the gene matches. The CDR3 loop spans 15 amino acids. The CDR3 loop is CASSLLAGGGETQYF. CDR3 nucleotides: TGCGCCAGCAGCTTACTAGCGGGGGGCGGTGAGACCCAGTACTTC.

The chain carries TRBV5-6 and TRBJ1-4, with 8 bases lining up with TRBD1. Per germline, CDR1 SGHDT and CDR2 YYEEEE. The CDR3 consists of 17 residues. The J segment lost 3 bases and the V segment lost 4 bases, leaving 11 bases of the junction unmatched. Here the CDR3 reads CASSRRQGSRANEKLFF. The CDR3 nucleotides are TGTGCCAGCAGCCGAAGACAGGGGTCGAGGGCTAATGAAAAACTGTTTTTT.

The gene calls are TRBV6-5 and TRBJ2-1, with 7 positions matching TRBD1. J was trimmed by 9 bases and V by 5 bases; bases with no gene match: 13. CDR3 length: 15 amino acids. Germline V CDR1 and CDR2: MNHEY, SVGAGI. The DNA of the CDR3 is TGTGCCAGCAGTCCGGAAGACAGGGAACGGGGTGAGCAGTTCTTC. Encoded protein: CASSPEDRERGEQFF.

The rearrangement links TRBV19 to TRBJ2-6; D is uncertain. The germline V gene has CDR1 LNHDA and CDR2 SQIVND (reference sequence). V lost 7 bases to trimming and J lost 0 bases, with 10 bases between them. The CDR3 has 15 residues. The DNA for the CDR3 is TGTGCCAGTAAACATACAGTCTCTGGGGCCAACGTCCTGACTTTC. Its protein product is CASKHTVSGANVLTF. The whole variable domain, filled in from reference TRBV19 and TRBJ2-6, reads DGGITQSPKYLFRKEGQNVTLSCEQNLNHDAMYWYRQDPGQGLRLIYYSQIVNDFQKGDIAEGYSVSREKKESFPLTVTSAQKNPTAFYLCASKHTVSGANVLTFGAGSRLTVL.

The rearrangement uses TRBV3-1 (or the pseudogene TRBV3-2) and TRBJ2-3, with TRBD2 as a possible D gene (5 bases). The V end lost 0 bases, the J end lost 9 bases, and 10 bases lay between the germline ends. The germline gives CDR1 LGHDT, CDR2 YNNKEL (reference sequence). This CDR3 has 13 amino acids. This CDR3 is CASSQDRQRTQYF. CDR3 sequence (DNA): TGTGCCAGCAGCCAAGATCGGCAGCGGACGCAGTATTTT.

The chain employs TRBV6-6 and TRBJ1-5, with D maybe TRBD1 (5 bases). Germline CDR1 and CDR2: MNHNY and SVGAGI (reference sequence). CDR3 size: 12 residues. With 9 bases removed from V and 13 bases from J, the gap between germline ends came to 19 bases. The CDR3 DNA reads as TGTGCCAGTCGGGGCGGGTCGGGACTGCAGCATTTT. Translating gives CASRGGSGLQHF.

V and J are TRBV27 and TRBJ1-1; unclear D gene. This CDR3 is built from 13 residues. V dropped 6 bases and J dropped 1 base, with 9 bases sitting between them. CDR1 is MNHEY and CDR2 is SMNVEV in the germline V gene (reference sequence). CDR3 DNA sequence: TGTGCCAGCAGACCGGGTACGAACACTGAAGCTTTCTTT. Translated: CASRPGTNTEAFF.

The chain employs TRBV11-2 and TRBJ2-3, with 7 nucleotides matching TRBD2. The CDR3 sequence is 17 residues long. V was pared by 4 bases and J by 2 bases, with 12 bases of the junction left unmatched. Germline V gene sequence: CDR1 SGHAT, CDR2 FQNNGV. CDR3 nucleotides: TGTGCCAGCAGCTCAACCGAGGGACTACAGAACACAGATACGCAGTATTTT. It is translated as CASSSTEGLQNTDTQYF.

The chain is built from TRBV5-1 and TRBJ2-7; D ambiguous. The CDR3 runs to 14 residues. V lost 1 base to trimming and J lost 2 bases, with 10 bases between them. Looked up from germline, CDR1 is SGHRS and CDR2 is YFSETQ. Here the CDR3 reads CASSLKAGPYEQYF. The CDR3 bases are TGCGCCAGCAGCTTGAAAGCCGGTCCCTACGAGCAGTACTTC.

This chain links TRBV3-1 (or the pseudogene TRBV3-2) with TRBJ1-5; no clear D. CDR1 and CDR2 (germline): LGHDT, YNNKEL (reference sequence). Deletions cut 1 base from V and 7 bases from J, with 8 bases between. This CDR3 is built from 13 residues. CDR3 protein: CASSQVPRQPQHF. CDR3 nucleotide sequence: TGTGCCAGCAGCCAAGTCCCACGGCAGCCCCAGCATTTT.

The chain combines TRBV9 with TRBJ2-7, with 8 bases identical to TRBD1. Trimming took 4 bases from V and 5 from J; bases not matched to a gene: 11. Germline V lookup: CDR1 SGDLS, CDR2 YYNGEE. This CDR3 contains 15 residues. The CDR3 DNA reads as TGTGCCAGCAGCACCTCGGGACAGGTGATCAACGAGCAGTACTTC. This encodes CASSTSGQVINEQYF.

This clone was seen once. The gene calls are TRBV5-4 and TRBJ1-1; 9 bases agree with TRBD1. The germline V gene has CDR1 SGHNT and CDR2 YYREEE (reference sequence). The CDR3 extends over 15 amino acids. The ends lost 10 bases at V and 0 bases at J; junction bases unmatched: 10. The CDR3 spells CAGSLGTGMNTEAFF. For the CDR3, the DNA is TGTGCCGGATCCCTCGGGACAGGGATGAACACTGAAGCTTTCTTT.

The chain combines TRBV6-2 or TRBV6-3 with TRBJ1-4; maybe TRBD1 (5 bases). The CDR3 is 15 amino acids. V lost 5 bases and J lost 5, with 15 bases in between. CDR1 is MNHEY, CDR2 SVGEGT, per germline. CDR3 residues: CASSHPRGGNEKLFF. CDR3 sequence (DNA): TGTGCCAGCAGTCATCCGCGGGGCGGAAATGAAAAACTGTTTTTT.

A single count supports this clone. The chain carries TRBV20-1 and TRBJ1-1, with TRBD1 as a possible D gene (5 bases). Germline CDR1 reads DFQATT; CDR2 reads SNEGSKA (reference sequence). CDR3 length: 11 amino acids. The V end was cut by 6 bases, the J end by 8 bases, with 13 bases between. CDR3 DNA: TGCAGTGCCGATCGGGGGAGAGAAGCTTTCTTT. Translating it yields CSADRGREAFF.

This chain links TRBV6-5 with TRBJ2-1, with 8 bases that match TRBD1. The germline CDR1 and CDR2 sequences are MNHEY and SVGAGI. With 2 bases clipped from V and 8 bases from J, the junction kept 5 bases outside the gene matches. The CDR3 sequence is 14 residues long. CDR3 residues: CASSYRTGSHEQFF. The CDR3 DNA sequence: TGTGCCAGCAGTTACCGGACAGGGTCGCATGAGCAGTTCTTC.

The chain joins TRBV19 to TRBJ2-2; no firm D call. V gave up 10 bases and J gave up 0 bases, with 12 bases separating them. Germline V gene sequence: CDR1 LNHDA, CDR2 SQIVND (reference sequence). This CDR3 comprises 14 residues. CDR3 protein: CATLDSPNTGELFF. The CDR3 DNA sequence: TGTGCCACCTTAGACTCCCCGAACACCGGGGAGCTGTTTTTT.

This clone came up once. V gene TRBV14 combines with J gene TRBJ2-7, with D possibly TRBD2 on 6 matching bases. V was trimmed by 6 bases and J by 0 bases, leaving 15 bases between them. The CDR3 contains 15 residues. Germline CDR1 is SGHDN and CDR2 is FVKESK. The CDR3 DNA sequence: TGTGCCAGCAGTTTCAGTAGCGGCAACTCCTACGAGCAGTACTTC. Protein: CASSFSSGNSYEQYF.

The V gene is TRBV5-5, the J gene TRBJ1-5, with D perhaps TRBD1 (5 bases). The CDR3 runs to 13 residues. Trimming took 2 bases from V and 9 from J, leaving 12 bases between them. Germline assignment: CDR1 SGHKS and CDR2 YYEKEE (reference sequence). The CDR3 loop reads CASSFDRSRPQHF. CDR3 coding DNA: TGTGCCAGCAGCTTTGACAGATCTAGGCCCCAGCATTTT.

CDR3 residues: CASRAKVDKYNEQFF. In DNA, the CDR3 is TGTGCCAGTCGCGCGAAAGTGGACAAATACAATGAGCAGTTCTTC. The V call is TRBV19, the J call TRBJ2-1, with D perhaps TRBD1 (5 bases). Deletions cut 8 bases from V and 4 bases from J, with 18 bases between. This CDR3 has 15 amino acids. Germline values: CDR1 LNHDA, CDR2 SQIVND (reference sequence).

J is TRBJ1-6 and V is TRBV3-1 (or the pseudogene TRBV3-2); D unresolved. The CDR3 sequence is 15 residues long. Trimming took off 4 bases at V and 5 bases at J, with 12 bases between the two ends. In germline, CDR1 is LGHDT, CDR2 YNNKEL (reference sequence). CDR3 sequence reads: CASSRSRGNNSPLHF. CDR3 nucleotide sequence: TGTGCCAGCAGCCGAAGTAGAGGGAATAATTCACCCCTCCACTTT.